This is a list of T cell receptor beta chains from one sample in a study of early T cells in non-severe SARS-CoV-2 infection. TCRdb used MiXCR to reprocess the 5' RACE reads, holding one entry per CDR3 protein. The table has some 73,000 distinct CDR3 sequences, roughly 12% seen once. Material for sequencing was whole blood. These receptors all come from an adult who was a healthcare worker with PCR-confirmed SARS-CoV-2 infection or an uninfected control (not recorded which). CDR3s include the opening cysteine and the closing phenylalanine or tryptophan.

CDR3	V
CASSVESSGNTIYF	TRBV9
CASNPDPAKGETQYF	TRBV2
CASRGYDRGSGNEQFF	TRBV6-5
CASKTAGGLSIDEQFF	TRBV19
CSARYGGPSSYNEQFF	TRBV20-1
CASSLGTGEGYTF	TRBV12-3/TRBV12-4
CASSIVGVKYNEQFF	TRBV19
CASSSPKSLVRYEQFF	TRBV7-9
CSVNRGDYGYTF	TRBV29-1
CASSLERAGGEQETQYF	TRBV7-2
CASTTFQETQYF	TRBV28
CANSQGYFNQPQHF	TRBV6-8
CATSDYGRDGELFF	TRBV24-1